This T cell receptor beta chain originates from a study of blood T cell repertoires in COVID-19. After removal of 6 bases from V and 1 base from J, the junction contained 18 bases not matched to a gene. CDR3 length: 19 residues. Germline CDR1 and CDR2: LNHDA and SQIVND (reference sequence). Patients in Seattle were enrolled during active infection, then followed longitudinally. Data came from immunoSEQ multiplex PCR; TCRdb stores just in-frame clones and leaves some out. This table has hundreds of thousands of clones, about 87% appearing once. The source is a woman in her twenties or thirties with COVID-19, enrolled during active disease. The gene calls are TRBV19 and TRBJ2-3, with TRBD2 matching 8 bases. The sequenced material came from peripheral blood. The CDR3 DNA is TGTGCCAGTAGCTGGGGGGCTAGCGGGTCGGTCGGGGGCACAGATACGCAGTATTTT. Translated, it gives CASSWGASGSVGGTDTQYF.